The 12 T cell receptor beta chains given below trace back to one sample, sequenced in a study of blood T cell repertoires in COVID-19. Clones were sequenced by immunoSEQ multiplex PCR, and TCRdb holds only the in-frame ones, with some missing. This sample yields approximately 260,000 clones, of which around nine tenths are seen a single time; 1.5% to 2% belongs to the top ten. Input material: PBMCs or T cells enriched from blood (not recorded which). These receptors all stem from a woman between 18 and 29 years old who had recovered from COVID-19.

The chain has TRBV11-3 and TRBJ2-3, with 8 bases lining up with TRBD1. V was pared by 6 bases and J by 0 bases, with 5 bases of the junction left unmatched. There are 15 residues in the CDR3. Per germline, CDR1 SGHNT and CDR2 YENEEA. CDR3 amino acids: CASSYDRGSTDTQYF. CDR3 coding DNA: TGTGCCAGCAGTTACGACAGGGGCAGCACAGATACGCAGTATTTT.

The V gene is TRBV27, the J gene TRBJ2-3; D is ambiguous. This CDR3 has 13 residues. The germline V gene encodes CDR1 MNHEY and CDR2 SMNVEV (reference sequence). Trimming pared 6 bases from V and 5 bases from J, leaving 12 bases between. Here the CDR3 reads CASSTFLVDTQYF. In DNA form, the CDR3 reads TGTGCCAGCAGCACTTTCCTTGTAGATACGCAGTATTTT.

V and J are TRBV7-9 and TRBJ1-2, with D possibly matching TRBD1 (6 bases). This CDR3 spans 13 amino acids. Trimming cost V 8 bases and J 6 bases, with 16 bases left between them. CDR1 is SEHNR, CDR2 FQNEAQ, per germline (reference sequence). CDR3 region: CASRDTNPDGYTF. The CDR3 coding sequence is TGTGCCAGCCGGGACACTAATCCGGATGGCTACACCTTC.

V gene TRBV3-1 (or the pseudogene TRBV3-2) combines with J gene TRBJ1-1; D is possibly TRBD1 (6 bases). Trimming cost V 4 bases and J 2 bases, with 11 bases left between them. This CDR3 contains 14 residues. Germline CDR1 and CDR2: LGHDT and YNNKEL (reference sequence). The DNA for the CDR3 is TGTGCCAGCAGCCTACAGGGTTTAAACACTGAAGCTTTCTTT. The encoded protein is CASSLQGLNTEAFF.

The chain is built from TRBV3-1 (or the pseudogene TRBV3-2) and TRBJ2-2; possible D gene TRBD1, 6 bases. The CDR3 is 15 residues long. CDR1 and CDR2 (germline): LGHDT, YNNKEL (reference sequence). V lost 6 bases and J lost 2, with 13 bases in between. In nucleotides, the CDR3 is TGTGCCAGCAGGAGGACAGATCTAAACACCGGGGAGCTGTTTTTT. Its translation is CASRRTDLNTGELFF.

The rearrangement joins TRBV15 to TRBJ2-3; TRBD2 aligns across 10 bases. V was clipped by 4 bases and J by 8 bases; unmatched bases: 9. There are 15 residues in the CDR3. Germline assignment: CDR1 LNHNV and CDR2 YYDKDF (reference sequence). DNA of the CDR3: TGTGCCACCAGCATAGTAGCGGGAGGTCCCCGTACGCAGTATTTT. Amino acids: CATSIVAGGPRTQYF. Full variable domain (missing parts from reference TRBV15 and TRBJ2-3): DAMVIQNPRYQVTQFGKPVTLSCSQTLNHNVMYWYQQKSSQAPKLLFHYYDKDFNNEADTPDNFQSRRPNTSFCFLDIRSPGLGDTAMYLCATSIVAGGPRTQYFGPGTRLTVL.

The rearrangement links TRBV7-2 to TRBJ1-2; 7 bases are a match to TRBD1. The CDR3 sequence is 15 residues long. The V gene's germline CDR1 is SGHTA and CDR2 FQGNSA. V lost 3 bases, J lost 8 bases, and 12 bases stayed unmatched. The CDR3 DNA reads TGTGCCAGCAGCTTGGCGGGACAGTTTCTGCAAGGCTACACCTTC. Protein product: CASSLAGQFLQGYTF.

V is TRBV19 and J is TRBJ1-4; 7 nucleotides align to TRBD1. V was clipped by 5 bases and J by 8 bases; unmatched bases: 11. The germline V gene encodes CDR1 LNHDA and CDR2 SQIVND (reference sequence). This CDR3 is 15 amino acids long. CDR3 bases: TGTGCCAGTAGTGATGGTGCAGGGGGAAGGGAAAAACTGTTTTTT. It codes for CASSDGAGGREKLFF.

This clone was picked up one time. The DNA for the CDR3 is TGTGCCAGCAGTTATACACGCACAGATACGCAGTATTTT. This translates into CASSYTRTDTQYF. The chain recombines TRBV12-3 or TRBV12-4 with TRBJ2-3; D gene ambiguous. CDR3 length: 13 amino acids. V was trimmed by 4 bases and J by 1 base, leaving 6 bases between them.

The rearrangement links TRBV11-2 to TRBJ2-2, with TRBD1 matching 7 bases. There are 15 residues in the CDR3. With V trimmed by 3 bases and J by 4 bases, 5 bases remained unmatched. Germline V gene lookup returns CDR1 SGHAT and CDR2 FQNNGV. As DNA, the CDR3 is TGTGCCAGCAGCTTGAGGGGGCGTAGCACCGGGGAGCTGTTTTTT. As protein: CASSLRGRSTGELFF.

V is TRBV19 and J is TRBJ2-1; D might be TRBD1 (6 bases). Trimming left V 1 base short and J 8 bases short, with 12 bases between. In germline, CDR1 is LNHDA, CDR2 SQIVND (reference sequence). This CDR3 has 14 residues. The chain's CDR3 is CASSIAGARHEQFF. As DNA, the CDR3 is TGTGCCAGTAGTATAGCAGGGGCGCGGCATGAGCAGTTCTTC.

Here the CDR3 DNA reads TGTGCCAGCACCAATCGGGTCAATACGGGTCAGCCCCAGCATTTT. This codes for CASTNRVNTGQPQHF. The rearrangement uses TRBV6-6 and TRBJ1-5, with D unresolved. Germline V gene data show CDR1 as MNHNY and CDR2 as SVGAGI (reference sequence). The CDR3 contains 15 residues. Trimming took off 7 bases at V and 6 bases at J, with 19 bases between the two ends.